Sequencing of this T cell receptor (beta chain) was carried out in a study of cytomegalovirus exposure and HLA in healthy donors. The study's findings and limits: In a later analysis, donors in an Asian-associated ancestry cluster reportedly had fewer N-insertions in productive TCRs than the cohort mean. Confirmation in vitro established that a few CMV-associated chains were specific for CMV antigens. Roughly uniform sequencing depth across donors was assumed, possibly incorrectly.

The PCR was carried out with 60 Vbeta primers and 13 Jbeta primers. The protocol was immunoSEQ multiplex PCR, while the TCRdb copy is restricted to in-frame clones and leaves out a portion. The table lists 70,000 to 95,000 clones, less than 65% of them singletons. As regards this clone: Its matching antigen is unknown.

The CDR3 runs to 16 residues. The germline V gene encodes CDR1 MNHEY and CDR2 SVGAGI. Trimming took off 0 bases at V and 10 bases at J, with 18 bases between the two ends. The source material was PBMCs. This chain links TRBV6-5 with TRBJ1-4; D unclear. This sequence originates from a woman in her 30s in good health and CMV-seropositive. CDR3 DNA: TGTGCCAGCAGTTACTCCCGGGATGTCGAACGGAGAAAACTGTTTTTT. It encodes CASSYSRDVERRKLFF.